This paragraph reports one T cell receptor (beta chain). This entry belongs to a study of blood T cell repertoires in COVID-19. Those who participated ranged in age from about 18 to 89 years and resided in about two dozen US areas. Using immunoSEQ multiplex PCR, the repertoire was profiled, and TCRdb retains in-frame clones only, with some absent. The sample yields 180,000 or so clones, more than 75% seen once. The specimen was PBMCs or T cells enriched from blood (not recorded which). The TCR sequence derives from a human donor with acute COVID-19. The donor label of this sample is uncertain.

The CDR3, as DNA: TGTGCCATCAGAGGAGTAGGGGAGGCCTACGAGCAGTACTTC. Amino acids: CAIRGVGEAYEQYF. The chain uses TRBV6-5 and TRBJ2-7, with D possibly TRBD2 on 6 matching bases. Deletions cut 10 bases from V and 2 bases from J, with 18 bases between. Germline CDR1 MNHEY, CDR2 SVGAGI. CDR3 length equals 14 residues.